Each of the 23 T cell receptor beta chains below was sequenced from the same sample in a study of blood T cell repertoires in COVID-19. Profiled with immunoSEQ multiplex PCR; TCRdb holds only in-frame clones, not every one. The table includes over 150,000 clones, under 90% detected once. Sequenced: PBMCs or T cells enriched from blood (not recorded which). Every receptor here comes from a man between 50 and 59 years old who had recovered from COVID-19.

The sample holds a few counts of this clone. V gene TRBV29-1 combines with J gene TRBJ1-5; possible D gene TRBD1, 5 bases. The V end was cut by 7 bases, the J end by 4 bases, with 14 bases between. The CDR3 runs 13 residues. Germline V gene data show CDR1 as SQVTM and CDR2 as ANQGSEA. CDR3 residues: CSAGPGVNQPQHF. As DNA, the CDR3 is TGCAGCGCCGGACCGGGGGTTAATCAGCCCCAGCATTTT.

This CDR3 is CSATTGDGYTF. The CDR3 DNA follows: TGCAGTGCTACAACAGGGGACGGCTACACCTTC. The rearrangement joins TRBV20-1 to TRBJ1-2; 7 bases map to TRBD1. Trimming at V came to 4 bases and at J to 8 bases, leaving 4 bases not matched to a gene. This CDR3 has 11 residues. CDR1 and CDR2 (germline): DFQATT, SNEGSKA (reference sequence).

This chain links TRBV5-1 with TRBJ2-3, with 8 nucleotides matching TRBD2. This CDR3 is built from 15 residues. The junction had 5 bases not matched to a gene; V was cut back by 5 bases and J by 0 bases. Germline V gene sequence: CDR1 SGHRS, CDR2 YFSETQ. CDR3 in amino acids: CASRLSGTSTDTQYF. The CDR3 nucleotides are TGCGCCAGCAGGCTTAGCGGGACTAGCACAGATACGCAGTATTTT. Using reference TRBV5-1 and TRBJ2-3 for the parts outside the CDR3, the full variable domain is KAGVTQTPRYLIKTRGQQVTLSCSPISGHRSVSWYQQTPGQGLQFLFEYFSETQRNKGNFPGRFSGRQFSNSRSEMNVSTLELGDSALYLCASRLSGTSTDTQYFGPGTRLTVL.

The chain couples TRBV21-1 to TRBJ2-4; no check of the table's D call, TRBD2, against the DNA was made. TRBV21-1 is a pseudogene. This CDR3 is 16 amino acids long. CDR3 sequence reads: CASSKPEAYTKNIQYF. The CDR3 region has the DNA TGTGCCAGCAGCAAACCCGAAGCGTACACCAAAAACATTCAGTACTTC.

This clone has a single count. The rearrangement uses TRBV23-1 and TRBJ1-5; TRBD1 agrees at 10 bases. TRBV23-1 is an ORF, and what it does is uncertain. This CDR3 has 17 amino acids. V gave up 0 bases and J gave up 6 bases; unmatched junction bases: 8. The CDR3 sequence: CASSQSGGQGPPQPQHF. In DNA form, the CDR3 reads TGCGCCAGCAGTCAATCGGGGGGACAGGGGCCCCCTCAGCCCCAGCATTTT.

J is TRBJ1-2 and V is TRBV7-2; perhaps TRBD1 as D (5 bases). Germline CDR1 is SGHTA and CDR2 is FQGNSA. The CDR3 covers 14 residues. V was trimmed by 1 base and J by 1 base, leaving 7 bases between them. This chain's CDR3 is CASSLEGINYGYTF. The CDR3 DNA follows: TGTGCCAGCAGCTTAGAGGGGATTAACTATGGCTACACCTTC.

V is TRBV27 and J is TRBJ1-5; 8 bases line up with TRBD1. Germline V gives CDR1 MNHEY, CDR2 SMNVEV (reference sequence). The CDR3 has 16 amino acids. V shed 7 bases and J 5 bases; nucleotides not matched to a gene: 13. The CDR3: CASTPRGRGRYQPQHF. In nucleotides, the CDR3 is TGTGCCAGCACCCCCCGGGGCAGGGGGCGTTATCAGCCCCAGCATTTT.

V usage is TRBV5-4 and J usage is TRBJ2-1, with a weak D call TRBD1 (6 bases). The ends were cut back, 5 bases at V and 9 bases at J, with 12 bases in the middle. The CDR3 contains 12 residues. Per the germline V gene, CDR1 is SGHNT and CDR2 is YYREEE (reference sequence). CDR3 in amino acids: CASSYDRIEQFF. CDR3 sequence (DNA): TGTGCCAGCAGTTACGACAGGATTGAGCAGTTCTTC.

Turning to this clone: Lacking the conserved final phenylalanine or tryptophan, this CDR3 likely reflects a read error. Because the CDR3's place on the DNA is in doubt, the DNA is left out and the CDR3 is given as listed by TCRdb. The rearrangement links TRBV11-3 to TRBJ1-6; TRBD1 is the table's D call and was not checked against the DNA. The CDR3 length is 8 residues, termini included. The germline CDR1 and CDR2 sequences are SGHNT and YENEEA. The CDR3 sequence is CASSQVTY.

As DNA, the CDR3 is TGCGCCAGCAGCCCGACGGGGATCTATGGCTACACCTTC. Translating gives CASSPTGIYGYTF. The chain has TRBV5-1 and TRBJ1-2, with D hard to call. Germline CDR1 and CDR2: SGHRS and YFSETQ. V lost 4 bases to trimming and J lost 4 bases, with 11 bases between them. The CDR3 spans 13 residues.

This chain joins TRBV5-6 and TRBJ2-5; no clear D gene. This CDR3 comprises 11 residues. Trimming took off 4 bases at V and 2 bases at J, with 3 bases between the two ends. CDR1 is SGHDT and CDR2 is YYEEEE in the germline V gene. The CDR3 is CASSRQETQYF. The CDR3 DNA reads TGTGCCAGCAGCCGGCAAGAGACCCAGTACTTC. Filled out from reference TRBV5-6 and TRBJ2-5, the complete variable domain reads DAGVTQSPTHLIKTRGQQVTLRCSPKSGHDTVSWYQQALGQGPQFIFQYYEEEERQRGNFPDRFSGHQFPNYSSELNVNALLLGDSALYLCASSRQETQYFGPGTRLLVL.

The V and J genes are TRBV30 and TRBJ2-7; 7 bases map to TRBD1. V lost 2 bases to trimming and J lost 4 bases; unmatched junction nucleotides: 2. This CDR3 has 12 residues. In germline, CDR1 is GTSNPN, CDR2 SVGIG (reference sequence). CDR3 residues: CAWSSQGYEQYF. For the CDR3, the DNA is TGTGCCTGGAGTTCACAGGGGTACGAGCAGTACTTC.

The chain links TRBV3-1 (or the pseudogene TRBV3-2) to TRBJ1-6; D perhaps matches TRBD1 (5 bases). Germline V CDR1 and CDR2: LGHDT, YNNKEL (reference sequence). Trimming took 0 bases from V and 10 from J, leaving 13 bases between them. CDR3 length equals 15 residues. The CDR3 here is CASSQDPGIGSPLHF. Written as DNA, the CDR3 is TGTGCCAGCAGCCAAGATCCAGGGATCGGCTCACCCCTCCACTTT.

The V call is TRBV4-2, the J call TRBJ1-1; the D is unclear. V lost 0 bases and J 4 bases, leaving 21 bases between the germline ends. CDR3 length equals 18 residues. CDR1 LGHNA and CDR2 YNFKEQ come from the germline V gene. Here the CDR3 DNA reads TGTGCCAGCAGCCAAGATAGTGGTGCAGGTTTTATGGGCACTGAAGCTTTCTTT. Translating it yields CASSQDSGAGFMGTEAFF.

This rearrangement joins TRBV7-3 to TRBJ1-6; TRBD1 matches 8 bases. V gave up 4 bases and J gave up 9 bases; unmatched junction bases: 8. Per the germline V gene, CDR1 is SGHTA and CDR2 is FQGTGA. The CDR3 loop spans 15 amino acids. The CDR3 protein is CASSSAPRGLSPLHF. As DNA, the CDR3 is TGTGCCAGCAGCTCAGCCCCCAGGGGGCTTTCACCCCTCCACTTT.

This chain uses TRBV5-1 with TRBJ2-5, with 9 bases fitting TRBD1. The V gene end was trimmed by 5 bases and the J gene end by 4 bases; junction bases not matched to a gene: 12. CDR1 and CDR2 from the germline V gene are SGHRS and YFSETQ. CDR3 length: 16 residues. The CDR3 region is CASRSRPGQGLETQYF. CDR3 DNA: TGCGCCAGCAGGTCGAGGCCGGGACAGGGATTAGAGACCCAGTACTTC.

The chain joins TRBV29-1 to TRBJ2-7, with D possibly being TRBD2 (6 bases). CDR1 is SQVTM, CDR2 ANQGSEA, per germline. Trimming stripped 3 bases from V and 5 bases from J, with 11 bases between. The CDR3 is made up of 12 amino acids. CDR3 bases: TGCAGCGTTGAGACTAGTTTCAACGAGCAGTACTTC. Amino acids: CSVETSFNEQYF.

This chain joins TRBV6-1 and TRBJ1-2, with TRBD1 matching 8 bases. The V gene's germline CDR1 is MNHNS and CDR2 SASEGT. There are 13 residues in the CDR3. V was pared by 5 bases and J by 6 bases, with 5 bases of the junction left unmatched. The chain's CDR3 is CASSPGQVDGYTF. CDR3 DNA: TGTGCCAGCAGTCCGGGACAGGTTGATGGCTACACCTTC.

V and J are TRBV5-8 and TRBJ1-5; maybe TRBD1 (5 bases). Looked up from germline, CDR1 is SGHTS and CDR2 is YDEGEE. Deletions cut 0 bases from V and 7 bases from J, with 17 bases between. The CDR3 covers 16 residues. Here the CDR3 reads CASSLAAYRGGQPQHF. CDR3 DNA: TGTGCCAGCAGCTTGGCGGCCTACCGGGGGGGGCAGCCCCAGCATTTT. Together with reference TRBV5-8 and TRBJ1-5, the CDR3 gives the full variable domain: EAGVTQSPTHLIKTRGQQATLRCSPISGHTSVYWYQQALGLGLQFLLWYDEGEERNRGNFPPRFSGRQFPNYSSELNVNALELEDSALYLCASSLAAYRGGQPQHFGDGTRLSIL.

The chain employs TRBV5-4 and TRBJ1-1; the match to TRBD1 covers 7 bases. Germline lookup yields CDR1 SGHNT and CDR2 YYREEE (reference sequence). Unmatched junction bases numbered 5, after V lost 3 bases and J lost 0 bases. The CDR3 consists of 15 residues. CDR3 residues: CASSSETGMNTEAFF. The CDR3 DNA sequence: TGTGCCAGCAGCTCTGAGACAGGGATGAACACTGAAGCTTTCTTT.

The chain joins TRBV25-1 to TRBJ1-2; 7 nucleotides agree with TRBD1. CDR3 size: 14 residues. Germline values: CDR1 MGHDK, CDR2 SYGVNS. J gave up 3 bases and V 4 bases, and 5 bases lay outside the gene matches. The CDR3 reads CASSVPGQYYGYTF. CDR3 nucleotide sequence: TGTGCCAGCAGTGTACCGGGACAGTACTATGGCTACACCTTC.

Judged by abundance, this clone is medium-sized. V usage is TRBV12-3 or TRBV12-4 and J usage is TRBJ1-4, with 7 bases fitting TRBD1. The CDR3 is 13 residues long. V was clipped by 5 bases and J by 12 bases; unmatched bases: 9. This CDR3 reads CASSLYRGEELFF. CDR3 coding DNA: TGTGCCAGCAGTCTTTACAGGGGAGAGGAACTGTTTTTT.

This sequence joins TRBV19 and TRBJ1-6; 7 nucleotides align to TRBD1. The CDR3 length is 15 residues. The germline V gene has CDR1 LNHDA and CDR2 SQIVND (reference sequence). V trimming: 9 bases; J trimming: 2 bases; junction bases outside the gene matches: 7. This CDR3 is CASRDRPTYNSPLHF. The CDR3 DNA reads TGTGCCAGCAGGGACAGACCTACCTATAATTCACCCCTCCACTTT.